This TCR beta chain was sequenced during a study of CD8 T cells in ankylosing spondylitis (dated by TCRdb to 2016 to 2017). Context from the whole study: The study set out to find disease-linked TCR variants by profiling T cell receptor beta repertoires in ankylosing spondylitis patients and healthy donors. The full study cohort comprised around 23 ankylosing spondylitis patients and approximately 100 healthy donors. Peripheral blood was sampled, and synovial fluid was additionally collected from ankylosing spondylitis patients. What the research found in general, with its limitations: The disease-linked clones were reported as significantly enriched in matched synovial fluid samples from ankylosing spondylitis patients. A TCR beta motif of roughly 8 highly homologous amino acid variants appeared characteristic of blood from ankylosing spondylitis patients. Some motif variants were previously reported in synovial fluid and blood of reactive arthritis patients, suggesting common disease-initiation mechanisms. The disease-linked clones had a CD8+ phenotype and were found at relatively low frequencies in peripheral blood.

Sequencing relied on an Illumina HiSeq 2500. Quantitative 5'-RACE with molecular barcodes was used to prepare TCR beta libraries. As for the authors' bioinformatics: A new computational method based on a probabilistic model of VDJ rearrangement was used to identify disease-linked TCR variants. TCRdb reprocessing: public reads trimmed at Q25 with fastp, clones called with MiXCR, in-frame beta chains kept. Each CDR3 protein appears once, grouped with its most common genes and DNA. These V and J calls originate from TCRdb's pipeline instead of the authors' own analysis. The sample table contains under 150,000 distinct CDR3 sequences; only one count was recorded for around 15% of them. 2.5% to 3% of the sample is held by the ten biggest clonotypes. V has 8 bases trimmed and J has 2 bases trimmed; junction bases matching no gene number 6. The CDR3 sequence holds 13 residues, the cysteine and phenylalanine included. Only CDR3 DNA is held: 39 bases, read in frame from base 1. CDR1 and CDR2 (MGHRA, YSYEKL) derive from the germline V gene.

Points on this clonotype: This clone's antigen is unknown. Base quality data are lacking; no much larger clone is found one base away.

The chain links TRBV4-1 with TRBJ2-7, and 7 junctional nucleotides match TRBD2. Sample: blood, either unsorted or a sorted T cell fraction (not recorded which). This clonotype originated in a female donor with ankylosing spondylitis or in good health (not recorded which). The sequenced DNA: TGCGCCAGCGCAATGGGGACTACCTACGAGCAGTACTTC. The resulting protein is CASAMGTTYEQYF.